The clone carrying this TCR beta chain was seen once. Its antigen remains unknown. Authors' methods: ImmunoSEQ sequences covered only the junction and lacked quality scores; filtering therefore differed. Sequencing used immunoSEQ multiplex PCR; TCRdb keeps in-frame clones, though not all of them. Clone size and V and J calls were adopted from that table, with D and trimming inferred from the DNA. The sample has fewer than 1.8 million clones; approximately 98.5% are singletons. Splitting of CD4+ cells produced CD45RA+ naive and CD45RA-negative memory subsets. The source of the sample is a study of shared clonotypes between healthy human individuals. Study information: Researchers assigned three CD4 naive, three CD4 memory, two CD8 naive and one CD8 memory plate to each donor. General study results and limits: Shared across a handful of donors were around 5% of the naive CD4 clonotypes.

CDR1 and CDR2 from the germline V gene are SGHKS and YYEKEE (reference sequence). The V gene end was trimmed by 4 bases and the J gene end by 4 bases; junction bases not matched to a gene: 6. This CDR3 comprises 15 residues. The J gene is TRBJ2-1, the V gene TRBV5-5; TRBD1 matches 9 bases. This receptor was obtained from a man in his thirties or forties in good health. The specimen sequenced was naive CD4+ T cells sorted from blood. Subset denoted: CD45RA+ positively selected. The CDR3 DNA sequence: TGTGCCAGCAGCCCCTGGGGGACAGGGTACAATGAGCAGTTCTTC. This sequence encodes CASSPWGTGYNEQFF.